The sequence of this T cell receptor (beta chain) was determined in a study of OX40 agonist ivuxolimab in advanced cancers. Study-level information: An agonistic anti-OX40 (CD134) antibody, ivuxolimab, was used to treat the patients. A history of anti-PD-1, anti-PD-L1 or anti-CTLA-4 therapy was acceptable, and about 37% had some. Partial responses were observed in three patients, of whom one had hepatocellular carcinoma and two had cutaneous melanoma.

The method was immunoSEQ multiplex PCR; TCRdb's version includes in-frame clones alone and lacks a portion of them. The sample gives about 19,000 clones, about 86% of which show up once; 3% to 4% is in the top ten. This clone was recorded once. Its antigen is not known. Trimming took 5 bases from V and 7 from J, leaving 16 bases between them. CDR1 and CDR2 from the germline V gene are SSHAT and FNYEAQ (reference sequence). The CDR3 is 14 amino acids. The study's findings and limits: Doses of 0.1 to 3.0 mg/kg were accompanied by clonal expansion of CD4+ and CD8+ blood T cells by week 6.

The sample in question was CD4+ or CD8+ T cells sorted from blood, obtained in a trial of the OX40 agonist ivuxolimab. This sequence was found in an adult with an advanced solid tumor such as melanoma, head and neck, liver or kidney cancer. The chain is built from TRBV7-7 and TRBJ2-3, with a tentative D call TRBD2 (5 bases). The CDR3 is CASSTSGAANTQYF. The CDR3 DNA follows: TGTGCCAGCAGCACTTCCGGAGCGGCAAATACGCAGTATTTT.